The 27 T cell receptor beta chains given below trace back to one sample, sequenced in a study of cytomegalovirus exposure and HLA in healthy donors. The PCR used 60 Vbeta and 13 Jbeta primers. Data came from immunoSEQ multiplex PCR; TCRdb stores just in-frame clones and leaves some out. The sample yields more than 130,000 clones, around 73% seen once. Specimen: PBMCs. Every receptor here comes from a human donor in good health.

The chain combines TRBV5-1 with TRBJ2-3; D remains ambiguous. Deletions cut 5 bases from V and 4 bases from J, with 8 bases between. Germline loops: CDR1 SGHRS, CDR2 YFSETQ. This CDR3 is built from 12 residues. CDR3 loop: CASSQDPDTQYF. In DNA, the CDR3 is TGCGCCAGCAGTCAGGATCCAGATACGCAGTATTTT.

The V gene is TRBV5-1, the J gene TRBJ2-7; 9 nucleotides align to TRBD1. The trim removed 4 bases at V and 5 bases at J, leaving 10 bases unmatched. This CDR3 comprises 15 residues. Germline V CDR1 and CDR2: SGHRS, YFSETQ. The CDR3 loop reads CASSLNRGRLHEQYF. CDR3 nucleotides: TGCGCCAGCAGCCTGAACAGGGGGCGTCTACACGAGCAGTACTTC. The full variable domain, in which reference TRBV5-1 and TRBJ2-7 provide the parts outside the CDR3, is KAGVTQTPRYLIKTRGQQVTLSCSPISGHRSVSWYQQTPGQGLQFLFEYFSETQRNKGNFPGRFSGRQFSNSRSEMNVSTLELGDSALYLCASSLNRGRLHEQYFGPGTRLTVT.

V gene TRBV5-1 combines with J gene TRBJ2-7; unclear D gene. V lost 4 bases and J lost 2, with 10 bases in between. Germline values: CDR1 SGHRS, CDR2 YFSETQ. The CDR3 loop spans 13 amino acids. The DNA for the CDR3 is TGCGCCAGCAGCCTCAGAGGAGCCTACGAGCAGTACTTC. Its translation is CASSLRGAYEQYF.

The sample holds a few counts of this clone. J is TRBJ1-1 and V is TRBV7-9; 9 positions match TRBD1. The germline gives CDR1 SEHNR, CDR2 FQNEAQ (reference sequence). This CDR3 contains 13 residues. V shed 5 bases, J shed 7 bases, and the junction held 5 bases outside the gene matches. The CDR3 DNA reads as TGTGCCAGCAGCGTGGGACAGGGAGGTGAAGCTTTCTTT. The encoded protein is CASSVGQGGEAFF.

The chain employs TRBV4-1 and TRBJ2-7, with 9 bases that match TRBD2. The CDR3 is 14 amino acids. Trimming took 4 bases from V and 6 from J; bases not matched to a gene: 7. In germline, CDR1 is MGHRA, CDR2 YSYEKL. The CDR3 DNA follows: TGCGCCAGCAGCCTGGGACTAGCCGGGTCCGAGCAGTACTTC. The encoded protein is CASSLGLAGSEQYF.

This chain uses TRBV5-4 with TRBJ1-1; unclear D gene. The CDR3 runs 12 residues. The germline CDR1 and CDR2 sequences are SGHNT and YYREEE (reference sequence). V gave up 5 bases and J gave up 5 bases, with 10 bases separating them. The CDR3 loop is CASRFGDTEAFF. In DNA form, the CDR3 reads TGTGCCAGCAGATTCGGGGATACTGAAGCTTTCTTT.

This sequence joins TRBV2 and TRBJ2-5; TRBD2 aligns across 7 bases. The J segment lost 2 bases and the V segment lost 4 bases, leaving 7 bases of the junction unmatched. This CDR3 region has 15 residues. Germline V gene data show CDR1 as SNHLY and CDR2 as FYNNEI. The CDR3 spells CASSVSAGEQETQYF. CDR3 nucleotide sequence: TGTGCCAGCAGTGTATCGGCGGGGGAGCAAGAGACCCAGTACTTC.

V usage is TRBV6-1 and J usage is TRBJ2-1; D might be TRBD1 (5 bases). V lost 9 bases to trimming and J lost 9 bases, with 18 bases between them. Per germline, CDR1 MNHNS and CDR2 SASEGT. The CDR3 is 13 amino acids. Here the CDR3 DNA reads TGTGCCAGTGAAGATCTTGGGGCCATTGAGCAGTTCTTC. Amino acid sequence: CASEDLGAIEQFF.

Points on this clone: One junction end does not reproduce the germline sequence, and a read error may be involved. This sample also contains other DNA sequences that code for the same CDR3. This rearrangement joins TRBV11-2 to TRBJ2-3, with TRBD1 matching over 8 bases. The CDR3 is 15 amino acids. The germline V gene encodes CDR1 SGHAT and CDR2 FQNNGV. CDR3 sequence: CASSRTGGGADTQYF. CDR3 DNA sequence: TGTGCCAGCAGCCGAACAGGGGGTGGCGCAGATACGCAATATTTT.

This sequence joins TRBV5-4 and TRBJ2-5, with TRBD2 matching 10 bases. V trimming: 3 bases; J trimming: 2 bases; junction bases outside the gene matches: 4. CDR3 size: 15 residues. Per the germline V gene, CDR1 is SGHNT and CDR2 is YYREEE (reference sequence). Written as DNA, the CDR3 is TGTGCCAGCAGCTCAACTAGCGGGGCACAAGAGACCCAGTACTTC. Its translation: CASSSTSGAQETQYF.

The V call is TRBV9, the J call TRBJ1-2, with a weak D call TRBD1 (6 bases). Looked up from germline, CDR1 is SGDLS and CDR2 is YYNGEE. Trimming took 2 bases from V and 8 from J, leaving 19 bases between them. CDR3 length equals 15 residues. The CDR3 DNA is TGTGCCAGCAGCGTCGGAGAGACAGGTCTATGGGGCTACACCTTC. It encodes CASSVGETGLWGYTF.

The rearrangement links TRBV9 to TRBJ2-1; 14 bases fit TRBD2. The V gene's germline CDR1 is SGDLS and CDR2 YYNGEE. With 2 bases clipped from V and 6 bases from J, the junction kept 4 bases outside the gene matches. The CDR3 loop spans 16 amino acids. CDR3 loop: CASSVTGLAGVNEQFF. The CDR3 region has the DNA TGTGCCAGCAGCGTGACGGGACTAGCGGGAGTCAATGAGCAGTTCTTC.

In nucleotides, the CDR3 is TGCGCCAGCAGCCTCCGGACAGGGAACACTGAAGCTTTCTTT. This codes for CASSLRTGNTEAFF. The chain combines TRBV4-1 with TRBJ1-1; 7 positions match TRBD1. Germline loops: CDR1 MGHRA, CDR2 YSYEKL. V was clipped by 4 bases and J by 1 base; unmatched bases: 3. This CDR3 spans 14 amino acids.

This chain links TRBV10-3 with TRBJ1-1; the D gene is possibly TRBD1 (5 bases). The CDR3 is made up of 14 amino acids. The germline CDR1 and CDR2 sequences are ENHRY and SYGVKD. The germline V and J ends were trimmed by 3 bases and 3 bases, with 11 bases remaining between them. CDR3 nucleotides: TGTGCCATCAGTGACACAGGTGGGGACACTGAAGCTTTCTTT. It is translated as CAISDTGGDTEAFF.

The chain carries TRBV6-1 and TRBJ2-1, with TRBD2 matching 10 bases. V lost 3 bases and J lost 4; bases outside the gene matches: 3. The germline gives CDR1 MNHNS, CDR2 SASEGT. The CDR3 extends over 15 amino acids. CDR3 in DNA: TGTGCCAGCAGTGACGGACTAGCGGTATACAATGAGCAGTTCTTC. This encodes CASSDGLAVYNEQFF.

The table lists this clone with a few counts. The rearrangement joins TRBV1 to TRBJ2-3; the table's D call TRBD2 went unverified against the DNA. TRBV1 is reported as a pseudogene. The CDR3 consists of 18 residues. This chain's CDR3 is CTSSQEEVASGFTDTQYF. CDR3 DNA sequence: TGCACCAGCAGCCAAGAGGAGGTTGCTAGCGGGTTCACAGATACGCAGTATTTT.

This chain links TRBV5-1 with TRBJ1-1, with a weak D call TRBD1 (5 bases). This CDR3 region has 15 residues. Trimming left V 0 bases short and J 4 bases short, with 13 bases between. Germline assignment: CDR1 SGHRS and CDR2 YFSETQ. DNA of the CDR3: TGCGCCAGCAGCTTGGCGGACAATGAAGCCACTGAAGCTTTCTTT. It specifies CASSLADNEATEAFF.

The chain couples TRBV27 to TRBJ1-5; D perhaps matches TRBD1 (6 bases). Trimming removed 5 bases from V and 6 bases from J, with 11 bases in between. This CDR3 has 13 residues. CDR1 is MNHEY, CDR2 SMNVEV, per germline (reference sequence). The CDR3 reads CASSSTGPQPQHF. DNA for the CDR3: TGTGCCAGCAGTAGTACAGGGCCTCAGCCCCAGCATTTT.

The chain joins TRBV29-1 to TRBJ2-3; D might be TRBD2 (6 bases). Trimming took 5 bases from V and 0 from J, leaving 12 bases between them. The CDR3 is 14 residues long. Germline V gene lookup returns CDR1 SQVTM and CDR2 ANQGSEA. In DNA, the CDR3 is TGCAGCGTTCTGCGGGACTCAAGCACAGATACGCAGTATTTT. Translating it yields CSVLRDSSTDTQYF.

J is TRBJ1-6 and V is TRBV25-1; 7 positions agree with TRBD1. CDR1 is MGHDK, CDR2 SYGVNS, per germline. The junction had 5 bases not matched to a gene; V was cut back by 2 bases and J by 7 bases. CDR3 length equals 15 residues. CDR3: CASSELRGGNSPLHF. CDR3 DNA: TGTGCCAGCAGTGAACTTAGAGGGGGCAATTCACCCCTCCACTTT.

J is TRBJ1-2 and V is TRBV28; the D is unclear. In germline, CDR1 is MDHEN, CDR2 SYDVKM. Trimming cost V 2 bases and J 8 bases, with 9 bases left between them. The length of the CDR3 is 12 residues. As DNA, the CDR3 is TGTGCCAGCAGTTTAGCCCCAGGCGGCTACACCTTC. Protein product: CASSLAPGGYTF.

The chain couples TRBV2 to TRBJ2-2; D possibly corresponds to TRBD1 (6 bases). Germline V lookup: CDR1 SNHLY, CDR2 FYNNEI. Trimming stripped 8 bases from V and 4 bases from J, with 11 bases between. This CDR3 spans 13 amino acids. Here the CDR3 reads CASYRQVTGELFF. CDR3 bases: TGTGCCAGCTACAGACAGGTCACCGGGGAGCTGTTTTTT.

This clone was detected once. The rearrangement uses TRBV19 and TRBJ1-2; 8 bases align to TRBD1. This CDR3 contains 14 residues. Trimming at V came to 9 bases and at J to 7 bases, leaving 13 bases not matched to a gene. In germline, CDR1 is LNHDA, CDR2 SQIVND (reference sequence). CDR3 sequence reads: CASITPQQGVGYTF. The CDR3 DNA follows: TGTGCCAGCATTACGCCCCAACAGGGGGTTGGCTACACCTTC.

The rearrangement links TRBV6-5 to TRBJ1-6; 8 nucleotides agree with TRBD1. Germline CDR1 is MNHEY and CDR2 is SVGAGI. V shed 7 bases and J 7 bases; nucleotides not matched to a gene: 9. The CDR3 totals 15 residues. The CDR3 is CASTRGQGGNSPLHF. The CDR3 nucleotides are TGTGCCAGCACCCGCGGACAGGGAGGCAATTCACCCCTCCACTTT.

The chain combines TRBV2 with TRBJ2-1; tentative D call: TRBD2 (5 bases). In germline, CDR1 is SNHLY, CDR2 FYNNEI. This CDR3 is 13 amino acids long. Trimming cost V 4 bases and J 6 bases, with 10 bases left between them. CDR3 DNA sequence: TGTGCCAGCAGTGGGGGAGCTGGCAATGAGCAGTTCTTC. This gives the protein CASSGGAGNEQFF.

J is TRBJ2-7 and V is TRBV4-1, with 9 bases lining up with TRBD1. CDR1 and CDR2 (germline): MGHRA, YSYEKL. The V gene end was trimmed by 1 base and the J gene end by 4 bases; junction bases not matched to a gene: 5. The CDR3 contains 15 residues. The CDR3 spells CASSQVGGQGYEQYF. Here the CDR3 DNA reads TGCGCCAGCAGCCAAGTCGGGGGACAGGGTTACGAGCAGTACTTC.

The chain recombines TRBV6-1 with TRBJ1-1, with unresolved D. Trimming stripped 6 bases from V and 8 bases from J, with 10 bases between. Looked up from germline, CDR1 is MNHNS and CDR2 is SASEGT. This CDR3 is 11 amino acids long. The CDR3 reads CASRAGREAFF. Written as DNA, the CDR3 is TGTGCCAGCAGGGCGGGCCGCGAAGCTTTCTTT.